This T cell receptor (beta chain) appears in the sequencing data of a study of T-cell memory formation after mild COVID-19. Study background: The study found TCR clusters largely donor specific.

This clonotype was found a few times. In germline, CDR1 is SGHKS, CDR2 YYEKEE (reference sequence). V was shortened by 2 bases and J by 1 base, with 19 bases between the two germline ends. The CDR3 sequence is 17 residues long. From the 5' RACE reads, TCRdb called clonotypes with MiXCR, one entry per CDR3 protein. The table records hundreds of thousands of distinct CDR3 sequences, less than 9.5% of them present only once. The sequence derives from a man between 18 and 29 years old who had mild COVID-19 (a few samples of this study predate the infection). Cell type and time point are not known. Sequencing was carried out using PBMCs or a T cell subset sorted from them (not recorded which). V gene TRBV5-5 combines with J gene TRBJ2-7; possibly TRBD1 or TRBD2 for D (5 bases each). CDR3 sequence reads: CASSFPPGQASSYEQYF. The CDR3 nucleotides are TGTGCCAGCAGCTTCCCCCCGGGGCAGGCTTCATCCTACGAGCAGTACTTC.